A single TCR beta chain is shown here with its context. The sample is drawn from a study of blood T cell repertoires in COVID-19. Study overall: COVID-19 samples collected from the United States, Italy and Spain covered acute and convalescent phases. T cells, B-cell-depleted T cells, or PBMCs supplied cDNA or gDNA.

The trim removed 6 bases at V and 6 bases at J, leaving 7 bases unmatched. Germline assignment: CDR1 MNHEY and CDR2 SVGAGI. This CDR3 is 13 amino acids long. TCRdb keeps only in-frame clones here, not all; method: immunoSEQ multiplex PCR. The sample lists around 170,000 clones, around 82% occurring once. Sequenced input: peripheral blood. The receptor was derived from a man younger than 35 with active or convalescent COVID-19. The rearrangement links TRBV6-5 to TRBJ1-2; 7 bases agree with TRBD1. CDR3 region: CASRLQGRDGYTF. The CDR3 nucleotides read TGTGCCAGCAGGCTACAGGGGCGGGATGGCTACACCTTC.